These T cell receptor beta chains were read from a single sample in a study of T-cell memory formation after mild COVID-19. From the 5' RACE reads, TCRdb called clonotypes with MiXCR, one entry per CDR3 protein. Here the sample spans fewer than 550,000 distinct CDR3 sequences, around 20% being singletons. The source material was PBMCs or a T cell subset sorted from them (not recorded which). The receptor set was obtained from an adult woman who had mild COVID-19 (a few samples of this study predate the infection). Cell type and time point are not known. The CDR3 runs from the conserved cysteine through the conserved F or W. D genes are given only for firm matches. Some rows have no size entry. The others give once, few or many, or a class for an expanded clone.

clone size,V gene,J gene,D gene,CDR3 protein
few,TRBV7-3,TRBJ1-6,TRBD1,CASSLTGTGGNSPLHF
-,TRBV2,TRBJ2-5,-,CASSDPRGFGTQYF
-,TRBV7-9,TRBJ1-1,-,CASSLERQANTEAFF
many,TRBV11-2,TRBJ2-3,-,CASSLARGGTDTQYF
few,TRBV7-9,TRBJ1-3,-,CASSLGVESSGNTIYF
many,TRBV2,TRBJ2-3,TRBD2,CASSLGLAGVTDTQYF
few,TRBV4-3,TRBJ2-4,-,CASSQGGGAKNIQYF
few,TRBV24-1,TRBJ2-5,-,CATSDLLDSQETQYF
-,TRBV7-3,TRBJ2-2,-,CASSILIGGELFF
-,TRBV27,TRBJ2-7,TRBD2,CASSLAASGTIYEQYF
few,TRBV14,TRBJ2-7,-,CASSQEGLELSYEQYF
-,TRBV11-3,TRBJ2-7,-,CASSGAAYEQYF
-,TRBV6-2/TRBV6-3,TRBJ2-1,TRBD2,CASSYSVALAGVYNEQFF
many,TRBV12-3/TRBV12-4,TRBJ2-7,TRBD1,CASSGWTGGSYEQYF
few,TRBV18,TRBJ2-1,TRBD2,CASSPGSGMSSYNEQFF
-,TRBV5-4,TRBJ2-7,-,CASSLSSGSSYEQYF
-,TRBV10-3,TRBJ2-1,TRBD2,CAISESNGGAGQFF
few,TRBV20-1,TRBJ2-2,TRBD2,CSARDPGEGPGELFF
-,TRBV5-1,TRBJ1-1,-,CASRIMNTEAFF
few,TRBV7-2,TRBJ1-6,TRBD1,CASRGGTGNSPLHF
-,TRBV10-3,TRBJ2-3,-,CAISESGRDGDTQYF
few,TRBV20-1,TRBJ1-1,TRBD1,CSADRVNTEAFF
once,TRBV7-2,TRBJ2-3,TRBD2,CASSTSGRGLAPDTQYF
-,TRBV29-1,TRBJ2-7,-,CSAIPGADYEQYF
few,TRBV12-3/TRBV12-4,TRBJ2-1,-,CASSLGMAPREQFF
once,TRBV3-1,TRBJ2-1,-,CASSQVRWDGNEQFF
-,TRBV7-2,TRBJ1-1,-,CASSVQPEAFF
few,TRBV6-5,TRBJ2-1,-,CASSRGANVGNEQFF
few,TRBV20-1,TRBJ1-4,TRBD1,CSARETGGETNEKLFF
few,TRBV6-1,TRBJ1-2,TRBD1,CASSEADQDRGSYTF
many,TRBV5-5,TRBJ1-6,-,CASSSDNSPLHF
few,TRBV7-9,TRBJ1-3,-,CASSLGFGGSGNTIYF
-,TRBV2,TRBJ1-5,-,CASSAAQGRNQPQHF
once,TRBV9,TRBJ2-7,TRBD1,CASSEGQGVYEQYF
-,TRBV30,TRBJ2-1,TRBD2,CAWSTGLATAEQFF
many,TRBV7-9,TRBJ2-7,-,CASSLSNGYEQYF
-,TRBV20-1,TRBJ1-5,-,CSALTGDQPQHF
once,TRBV29-1,TRBJ2-7,-,CSVEFEGTSYEQYF
-,TRBV5-1,TRBJ2-1,TRBD2,CASSVAPSGSFNEQFF
-,TRBV7-8,TRBJ2-1,TRBD1,CASSLSRGRSEQFF
few,TRBV3-1,TRBJ1-2,-,CASSRTGIHNYGYTF
few,TRBV7-6,TRBJ2-2,TRBD2,CASSLASGKNTGELFF
-,TRBV6-2/TRBV6-3,TRBJ2-3,TRBD2,CASSFSSGGALGRIVTQYF
-,TRBV7-8,TRBJ2-5,TRBD2,CASSRGLAGAETQYF